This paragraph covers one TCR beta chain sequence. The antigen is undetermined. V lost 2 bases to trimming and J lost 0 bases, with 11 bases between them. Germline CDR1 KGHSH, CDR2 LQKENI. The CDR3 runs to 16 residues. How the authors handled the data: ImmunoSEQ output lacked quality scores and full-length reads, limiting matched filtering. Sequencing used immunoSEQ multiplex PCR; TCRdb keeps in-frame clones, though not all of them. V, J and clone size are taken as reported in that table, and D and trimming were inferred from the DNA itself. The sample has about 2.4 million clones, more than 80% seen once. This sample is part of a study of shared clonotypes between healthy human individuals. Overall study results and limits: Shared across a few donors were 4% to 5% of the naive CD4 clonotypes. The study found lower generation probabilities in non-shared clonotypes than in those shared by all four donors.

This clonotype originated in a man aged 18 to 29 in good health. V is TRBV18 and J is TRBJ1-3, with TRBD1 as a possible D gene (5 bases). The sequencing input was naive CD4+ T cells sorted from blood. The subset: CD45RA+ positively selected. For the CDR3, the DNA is TGTGCCAGCTCACCAGGGGTCAGGGACTCTGGAAACACCATATATTTT. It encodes CASSPGVRDSGNTIYF.